This is a list of T cell receptor beta chains from one sample in a study of blood T cell repertoires in COVID-19. TCRdb keeps only in-frame clones here, not all; method: immunoSEQ multiplex PCR. The table has 120,000 to 150,000 clones, approximately 78% seen once. Sequenced: peripheral blood. The receptor source for this set is a woman over 75 with acute or convalescent COVID-19. CDR3s leave out the opening cysteine and the closing phenylalanine or tryptophan.

j_gene,v_gene,CDR3aa
TRBJ2-4,TRBV5-3,ARSPLGGGPAKNIQY
TRBJ2-7,TRBV27,ASSKPGTGQRQY
TRBJ2-7,TRBV19,ASSIWGRVHEQY
TRBJ2-1,TRBV5-1,ASSTRPPGGVSGEQF
TRBJ1-2,TRBV6-5,ASRRQANYGYT
TRBJ1-1,TRBV5-1,ASRRDNEAF
TRBJ1-2,TRBV28,ASSNTGVSSGGYT
TRBJ2-7,TRBV29-1,SVELPTGLAASYEQY
TRBJ2-1,TRBV19,ASKSGTSGHNEQF
TRBJ2-7,TRBV27,ASSSLAGMDYEQY
TRBJ1-1,TRBV5-1,ASSPSPPRLEAF
TRBJ2-7,TRBV2,ASSGGLAGAYEQY
TRBJ2-1,TRBV5-6,ASSLPSGGDKNNEQF
TRBJ2-3,TRBV7-2,ASSPSSGGVLNTQY
TRBJ2-3,TRBV2,ASRRLALTDTQY
TRBJ2-1,TRBV11-2,ASKPGQTSYVEQF
TRBJ1-5,TRBV2,ASSDLEQPQH
TRBJ2-1,TRBV6-5,ASSKYQGVGNEQF
TRBJ2-7,TRBV2,ASSTRGGFSNEQY
TRBJ2-3,TRBV9,ASSVAVRDTQY
TRBJ1-1,TRBV2,ASSEGGVEAF
TRBJ2-1,TRBV5-1,ASSLVGSGDNEQF
TRBJ2-2,TRBV10-3,AISDYTMNTGELF
TRBJ2-1,TRBV28,ASTQGRGSYNEQF
TRBJ2-4,TRBV6-5,ASSYSGGTTAPQY
TRBJ2-7,TRBV30,AWSKGHSYEQY
TRBJ2-1,TRBV19,ASSIARNTYNEQF
TRBJ1-1,TRBV5-1,ASSFRNPNTEAF